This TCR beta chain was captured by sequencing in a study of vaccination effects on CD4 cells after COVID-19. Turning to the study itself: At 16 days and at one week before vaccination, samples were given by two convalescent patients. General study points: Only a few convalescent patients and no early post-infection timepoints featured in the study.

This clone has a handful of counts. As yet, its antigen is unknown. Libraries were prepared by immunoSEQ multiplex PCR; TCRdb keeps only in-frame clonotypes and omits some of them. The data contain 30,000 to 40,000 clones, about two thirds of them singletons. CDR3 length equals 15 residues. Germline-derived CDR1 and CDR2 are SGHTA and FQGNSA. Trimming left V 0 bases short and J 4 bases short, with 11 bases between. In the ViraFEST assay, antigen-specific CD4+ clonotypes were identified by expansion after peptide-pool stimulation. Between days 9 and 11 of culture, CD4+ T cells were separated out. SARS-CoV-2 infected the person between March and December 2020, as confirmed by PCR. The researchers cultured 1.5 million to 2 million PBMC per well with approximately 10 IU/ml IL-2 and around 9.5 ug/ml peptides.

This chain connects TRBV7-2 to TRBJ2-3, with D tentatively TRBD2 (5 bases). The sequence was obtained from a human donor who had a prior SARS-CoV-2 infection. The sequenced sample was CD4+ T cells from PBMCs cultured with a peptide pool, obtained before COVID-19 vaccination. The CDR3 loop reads CASSLAASPPDTQYF. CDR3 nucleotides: TGTGCCAGCAGCTTAGCGGCTAGCCCCCCAGATACGCAGTATTTT.